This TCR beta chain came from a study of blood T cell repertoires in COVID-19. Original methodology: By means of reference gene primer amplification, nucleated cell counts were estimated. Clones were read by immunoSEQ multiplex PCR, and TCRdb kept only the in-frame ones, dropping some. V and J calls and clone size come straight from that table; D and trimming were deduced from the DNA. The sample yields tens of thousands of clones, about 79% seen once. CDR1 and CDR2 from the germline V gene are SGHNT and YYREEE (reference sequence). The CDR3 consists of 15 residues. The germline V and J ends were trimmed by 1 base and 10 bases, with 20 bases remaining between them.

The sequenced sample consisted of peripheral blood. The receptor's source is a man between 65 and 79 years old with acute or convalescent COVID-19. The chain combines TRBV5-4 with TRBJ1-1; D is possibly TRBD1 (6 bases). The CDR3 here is CASSLPGQESVGAFF. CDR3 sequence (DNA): TGTGCCAGCAGCTTGCCGGGACAAGAAAGTGTCGGAGCTTTCTTT.